Here is one T cell receptor beta chain with its context. Antigen unknown. The source of the sample is a study of OX40 agonist ivuxolimab in advanced cancers. Turning to the study itself: The drug used for patients, ivuxolimab, was an agonistic anti-OX40 (CD134) antibody. Mean age about 60 years, range about 20 to 79; just over 80% male. Three patients responded partially, comprising one with hepatocellular carcinoma and two with cutaneous melanoma. Study-wide results and caveats: Expanded clones were, on average, more numerous among CD8+ T cells than CD4+.

The method was immunoSEQ multiplex PCR; TCRdb's version includes in-frame clones alone and lacks a portion of them. The sample yields roughly 15,000 clones, roughly 80% seen once. The V gene lost 0 bases and the J gene lost 7 bases, with 9 bases spanning the gap. Germline CDR1 is SGHDN and CDR2 is FVKESK. The CDR3 is 14 residues long. This specimen was CD4+ or CD8+ T cells sorted from blood, taken in a trial of the OX40 agonist ivuxolimab. The chain links TRBV14 to TRBJ1-4, with unresolved D. This TCR was recovered from an adult with an advanced solid tumor such as melanoma, head and neck, liver or kidney cancer. The CDR3 spells CASSQEGFVEKLFF. CDR3 bases: TGTGCCAGCAGCCAAGAGGGTTTTGTTGAAAAACTGTTTTTT.